These 3 T cell receptor beta chains originate from one sample sequenced in a study of T-cell reconstitution after alpha-beta-depleted transplantation in children. Unique molecular identifiers featured in how the TCRbeta library was prepared. Each CDR3 protein gets one entry after TCRdb re-called the PCR reads with MiXCR. Among some 550,000 distinct CDR3 sequences listed, approximately 20% were seen once. Sequenced here: PBMCs from the stem cell graft donor, sampled from the stem cell graft. All receptors derive from a human donor who donated a stem cell graft to a child with acute lymphoblastic leukemia.

This clonotype was observed once. The V call is TRBV30, the J call TRBJ1-5, with D perhaps TRBD1 (5 bases). V was trimmed by 2 bases and J by 4 bases, leaving 15 bases between them. Germline V gene data show CDR1 as GTSNPN and CDR2 as SVGIG (reference sequence). The length of the CDR3 is 15 residues. The CDR3 loop reads CAWSPLSGSNQPQHF. The DNA of the CDR3 is TGTGCCTGGAGTCCCCTATCAGGGAGTAATCAGCCCCAGCATTTT. Full variable domain (outside the CDR3, taken from reference TRBV30 and TRBJ1-5): SQTIHQWPATLVQPVGSPLSLECTVEGTSNPNLYWYRQAAGRGLQLLFYSVGIGQISSEVPQNLSASRPQDRQFILSSKKLLLSDSGFYLCAWSPLSGSNQPQHFGDGTRLSIL.

The chain recombines TRBV7-9 with TRBJ1-4; D call uncertain. Trimming removed 4 bases at V and 2 bases at J, with 11 bases between. The CDR3 is 15 residues long. CDR1 and CDR2 (germline): SEHNR, FQNEAQ (reference sequence). The CDR3 bases are TGTGCCAGCAGCTCCGACCTCGGGACTAATGAAAAACTGTTTTTT. Encoded protein: CASSSDLGTNEKLFF.

This clonotype turned up a few times. The chain carries TRBV11-2 and TRBJ2-1, with D uncertain. V lost 5 bases to trimming and J lost 9 bases, with 17 bases between them. This CDR3 spans 14 amino acids. CDR1 and CDR2 (germline): SGHAT, FQNNGV. DNA of the CDR3: TGTGCCAGCAGCCTAGGACCCGCCGGTGGTGAGCAGTTCTTC. It translates to CASSLGPAGGEQFF.